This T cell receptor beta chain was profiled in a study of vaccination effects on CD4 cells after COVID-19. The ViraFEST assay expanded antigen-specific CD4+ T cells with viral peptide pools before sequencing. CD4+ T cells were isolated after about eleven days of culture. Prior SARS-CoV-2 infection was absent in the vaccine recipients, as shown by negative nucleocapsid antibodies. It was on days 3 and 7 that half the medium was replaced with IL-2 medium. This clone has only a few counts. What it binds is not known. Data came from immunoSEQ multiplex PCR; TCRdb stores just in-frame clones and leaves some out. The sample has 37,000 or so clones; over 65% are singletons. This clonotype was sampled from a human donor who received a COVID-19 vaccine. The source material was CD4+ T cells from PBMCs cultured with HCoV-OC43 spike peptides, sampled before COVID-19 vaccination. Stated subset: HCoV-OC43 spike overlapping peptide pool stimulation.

In nucleotides, the CDR3 is TGTGCCAGCTCACGGGGAGGATCAGGCGAGCAGTACTTC. Its protein product is CASSRGGSGEQYF. V and J are TRBV18 and TRBJ2-7, with D perhaps TRBD2 (6 bases). The CDR3 runs 13 residues. The V gene lost 4 bases and the J gene lost 6 bases, with 13 bases spanning the gap. Germline lookup yields CDR1 KGHSH and CDR2 LQKENI.